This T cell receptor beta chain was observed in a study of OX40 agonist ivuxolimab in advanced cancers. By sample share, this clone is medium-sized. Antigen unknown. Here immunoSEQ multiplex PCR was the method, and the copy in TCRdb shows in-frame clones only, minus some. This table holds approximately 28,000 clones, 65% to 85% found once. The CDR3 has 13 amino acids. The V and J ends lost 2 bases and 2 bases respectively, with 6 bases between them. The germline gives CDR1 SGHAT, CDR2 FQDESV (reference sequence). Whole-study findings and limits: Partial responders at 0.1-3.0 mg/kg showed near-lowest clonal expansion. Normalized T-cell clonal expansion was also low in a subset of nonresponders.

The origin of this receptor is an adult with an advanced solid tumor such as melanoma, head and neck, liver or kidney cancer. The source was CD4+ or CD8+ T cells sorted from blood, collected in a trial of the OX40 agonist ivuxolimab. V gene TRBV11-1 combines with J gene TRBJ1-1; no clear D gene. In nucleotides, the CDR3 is TGTGCCAGCAGCTTATGGACCAACACTGAAGCTTTCTTT. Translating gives CASSLWTNTEAFF. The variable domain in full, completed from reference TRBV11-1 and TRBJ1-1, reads EAEVAQSPRYKITEKSQAVAFWCDPISGHATLYWYRQILGQGPELLVQFQDESVVDDSQLPKDRFSAERLKGVDSTLKIQPAELGDSAMYLCASSLWTNTEAFFGQGTRLTVV.